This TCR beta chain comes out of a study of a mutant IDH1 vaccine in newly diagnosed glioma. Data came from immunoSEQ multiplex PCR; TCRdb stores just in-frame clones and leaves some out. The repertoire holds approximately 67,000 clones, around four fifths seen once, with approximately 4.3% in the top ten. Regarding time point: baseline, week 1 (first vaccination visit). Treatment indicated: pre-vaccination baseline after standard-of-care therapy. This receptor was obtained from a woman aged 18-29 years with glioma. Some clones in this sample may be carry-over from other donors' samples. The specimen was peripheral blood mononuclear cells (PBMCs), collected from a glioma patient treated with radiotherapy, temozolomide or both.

The CDR3 loop reads CASAQVPNTGELFF. DNA of the CDR3: TGTGCCAGCGCACAGGTCCCGAACACCGGGGAGCTGTTTTTT. The rearrangement joins TRBV7-9 to TRBJ2-2; D perhaps matches TRBD1 (5 bases). This CDR3 is built from 14 residues. Germline assignment: CDR1 SEHNR and CDR2 FQNEAQ (reference sequence). V was clipped by 8 bases and J by 0 bases, with 10 bases between them. The full variable domain, rest sourced from reference TRBV7-9 and TRBJ2-2, is DTGVSQNPRHKITKRGQNVTFRCDPISEHNRLYWYRQTLGQGPEFLTYFQNEAQLEKSRLLSDRFSAERPKGSFSTLEIQRTEQGDSAMYLCASAQVPNTGELFFGEGSRLTVL.